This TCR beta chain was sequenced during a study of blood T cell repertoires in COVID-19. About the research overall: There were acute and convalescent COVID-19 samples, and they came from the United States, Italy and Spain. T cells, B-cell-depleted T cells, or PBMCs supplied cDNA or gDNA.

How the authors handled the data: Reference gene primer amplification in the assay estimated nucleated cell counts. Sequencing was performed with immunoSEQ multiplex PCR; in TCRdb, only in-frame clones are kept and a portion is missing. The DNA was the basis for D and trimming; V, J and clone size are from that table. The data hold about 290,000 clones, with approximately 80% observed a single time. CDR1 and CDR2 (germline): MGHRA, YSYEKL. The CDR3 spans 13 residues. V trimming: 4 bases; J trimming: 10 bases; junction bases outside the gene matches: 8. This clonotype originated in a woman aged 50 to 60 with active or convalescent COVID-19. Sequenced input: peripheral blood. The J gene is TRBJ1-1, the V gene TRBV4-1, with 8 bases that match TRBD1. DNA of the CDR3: TGCGCCAGCAGCCTTTGGACAGGGCGAGCAGCTTTCTTT. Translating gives CASSLWTGRAAFF.